This T cell receptor (beta chain) was documented in a study of type 1 regulatory T cells (TCRdb year 2021). With regard to the full study: The study characterized an in vitro protocol that generated a Tr1-enriched, alloantigen-specific CD4 T cell product named T-allo10. T-allo10 was under clinical evaluation in patients with hematological malignancies receiving allogeneic hematopoietic stem cell transplantation.

V loses 0 bases of germline sequence and J loses 1 base, and the interval between the two ends is 5 bases. From a lookup of the germline V gene, CDR1 and CDR2 are SGHRS and YFSETQ. Inclusive of the bounding cysteine and phenylalanine, the CDR3 is 14 residues long. The sequence is cut down to CDR3 DNA, 42 bases in frame from base 1. Of note for this clonotype: The specificity of this receptor is unknown. Per-base quality was not reported, and no clone a single base away is much larger than it.

This sample was sequenced with an Illumina MiSeq. TCRdb reprocessed the public reads (quality trimming at Q25 with fastp, clone calling with MiXCR) and kept in-frame beta chains. Rows are unified per CDR3 protein, each entry keeping the most common DNA and genes. The sample records tens of thousands of distinct CDR3 sequences, around 62% of which are singletons. Of the sample, about 1.7% is held by the ten largest clones. Study-level results and caveats: Compared with non-Tr1 cells, Tr1 cells had a TCR repertoire that was more restricted, a finding the study read as clonal expansion induced by alloantigen.

The source is a human donor in good health. The rearrangement joined TRBV5-1 to TRBJ2-4; perhaps TRBD1 is the D gene, with 5 bases matching. The sequenced sample was cultured non-Tr1 T cells, either the whole culture or a sorted T cell fraction (not recorded which). This specimen's cell subset or site label, per the study, means: non-Tr1 population from the T-allo10 product. The DNA reads TGCGCCAGCAGCTTGGGACAGGCCAAAAACATTCAGTACTTC. This is translated as CASSLGQAKNIQYF.